The table lists the clone carrying this TCR beta chain with a few counts. Its cognate antigen is unknown. This sample is drawn from a study of vaccination effects on CD4 cells after COVID-19. The wider study: Subjects were given two BNT162b2 or mRNA-1273 vaccine doses. Study-level points and caveats: Of the vaccine-induced clones from healthy vaccinees, merely 1 of 255 recognized common cold coronaviruses as well.

This table comes from immunoSEQ multiplex PCR, and its TCRdb copy is limited to in-frame clones, with some not included. The data contain 62,000 or so clones, about four fifths of them singletons. Within the ViraFEST assay, antigen-specific CD4+ T cells underwent expansion with viral peptide pools prior to sequencing. Around day 10 of culture, CD4+ T cells were separated out. All vaccine recipients tested negative for nucleocapsid antibodies and had never contracted SARS-CoV-2 infection. The authors replaced half the medium with IL-2 medium on days 3 and 7. The sequences come from CD4+ T cells from PBMCs cultured with SARS-CoV-2 spike peptides, collected before COVID-19 vaccination. The sequence was collected from a human donor who received a COVID-19 vaccine.

CDR3 nucleotides: TGTGCCAGCAGTGGGGACAGGGGTTCACCCCTCCACTTT. Its protein is CASSGDRGSPLHF. The chain links TRBV2 to TRBJ1-6, with 10 nucleotides matching TRBD1. The V segment lost 4 bases and the J segment 9 bases; nucleotides outside the gene matches: 0. The germline V gene has CDR1 SNHLY and CDR2 FYNNEI. The CDR3 length is 13 residues.